This is a list of T cell receptor beta chains from one sample in a study of blood T cell repertoires in COVID-19. Data came from immunoSEQ multiplex PCR; TCRdb stores just in-frame clones and leaves some out. This sample has 100,000 or so clones, with about 90% found just once. The sequenced sample consisted of peripheral blood. These receptors were taken from a man over 45 with acute or convalescent COVID-19. The CDR3 runs from the conserved cysteine through the conserved F or W. The order of the fields is D gene, clone size, V gene, J gene, CDR3 DNA, CDR3 protein. The D gene is left open where the match is weak. Size is omitted from some rows. Given values are once, few, many or a class for expanded clones.

D gene: NA
clone size: NA
V gene: TRBV12-3/TRBV12-4
J gene: TRBJ1-5
CDR3 DNA: TGTGCCAGCAGTTTGGGAGTCGGGGAACATTTT
CDR3 protein: CASSLGVGEHF

D gene: NA
clone size: NA
V gene: TRBV15
J gene: TRBJ2-3
CDR3 DNA: TGTGCCACCAGCAGAGATCGGGGTAGCTATAGCACAGATACGCAGTATTTT
CDR3 protein: CATSRDRGSYSTDTQYF

D gene: TRBD2
clone size: NA
V gene: TRBV19
J gene: TRBJ2-1
CDR3 DNA: TGTGCCAGTAGTCCCGCCACGGGAGCGGGGGGGCGCGAGCAGTTCTTC
CDR3 protein: CASSPATGAGGREQFF

D gene: NA
clone size: NA
V gene: TRBV24-1
J gene: TRBJ1-2
CDR3 DNA: TGTGCCACCAGGAAAGACAGTTTGGGCTACACCTTC
CDR3 protein: CATRKDSLGYTF

D gene: NA
clone size: NA
V gene: TRBV2
J gene: TRBJ2-1
CDR3 DNA: TGTGCCAGCAACGGCGGGGGCCGGACCAATGAGCAGTTCTTC
CDR3 protein: CASNGGGRTNEQFF

D gene: TRBD2
clone size: NA
V gene: TRBV4-2
J gene: TRBJ2-7
CDR3 DNA: TGTGCCAGCAGCCAAGGCGGCGGGGGAGCCTACGAGCAGTACTTC
CDR3 protein: CASSQGGGGAYEQYF

D gene: NA
clone size: NA
V gene: TRBV12-1
J gene: TRBJ2-3
CDR3 DNA: TGTGCCAGCAGCTTTGCCCGAGGAGTGGTAGCGGGGGGGCAGAGCCCAGATACGCAGTATTTT
CDR3 protein: CASSFARGVVAGGQSPDTQYF

D gene: NA
clone size: few
V gene: TRBV2
J gene: TRBJ1-5
CDR3 DNA: TGTGCCAGCACCGGACAGCTTTCAGGCTCTGGGCCCCAGCATTTT
CDR3 protein: CASTGQLSGSGPQHF

D gene: NA
clone size: once
V gene: TRBV12-5
J gene: TRBJ1-5
CDR3 DNA: TGTGCTAGTGGCCACAGGGGCAATCAGCCCCAGCATTTT
CDR3 protein: CASGHRGNQPQHF

D gene: NA
clone size: NA
V gene: TRBV19
J gene: TRBJ1-1
CDR3 DNA: TGTGCCAGTAGTATAGTGGCGACAAGAATTGAAGCTTTCTTT
CDR3 protein: CASSIVATRIEAFF

D gene: NA
clone size: NA
V gene: TRBV28
J gene: TRBJ1-4
CDR3 DNA: TGTGCCAGTATGAGGGATTTCGAAAAACTGTTTTTT
CDR3 protein: CASMRDFEKLFF

D gene: NA
clone size: NA
V gene: TRBV27
J gene: TRBJ1-1
CDR3 DNA: TGTGCCTCACAGGACATGAACACTGAAGCTTTCTTT
CDR3 protein: CASQDMNTEAFF

D gene: NA
clone size: NA
V gene: TRBV3-1/TRBV3-2
J gene: TRBJ2-2
CDR3 DNA: TGTGCCAGCAGCCCGGTGGGCCACGGGGAGCTGTTTTTT
CDR3 protein: CASSPVGHGELFF

D gene: TRBD1
clone size: NA
V gene: TRBV7-2
J gene: TRBJ1-5
CDR3 DNA: TGTGCCAGCAGCTTAGAAGGACAGGGGGTCTATCAGCCCCAGCATTTT
CDR3 protein: CASSLEGQGVYQPQHF

D gene: TRBD1
clone size: NA
V gene: TRBV18
J gene: TRBJ1-3
CDR3 DNA: TGTGCCAGCTCACAGGGACAGGGGGGACCTGGAAACACCATATATTTT
CDR3 protein: CASSQGQGGPGNTIYF

D gene: TRBD1
clone size: NA
V gene: TRBV5-4
J gene: TRBJ1-1
CDR3 DNA: TGTGCCAGCAGCCGGAACAGGGGAACTGAAGCTTTCTTT
CDR3 protein: CASSRNRGTEAFF

D gene: NA
clone size: NA
V gene: TRBV2
J gene: TRBJ2-2
CDR3 DNA: TGTGCCAGCCGCACGGAGGGGGCTCGAGCGAACACCGGGGAGCTGTTTTTT
CDR3 protein: CASRTEGARANTGELFF

D gene: NA
clone size: NA
V gene: TRBV6-5
J gene: TRBJ2-2
CDR3 DNA: TGTGCCAGCGTTAACAGGAACACCGGGGAGCTGTTTTTT
CDR3 protein: CASVNRNTGELFF

D gene: NA
clone size: NA
V gene: TRBV6-2/TRBV6-3
J gene: TRBJ1-4
CDR3 DNA: TGTGCCAGCAGTCAGCTACCCAGGGATTCCGTCGGAAAACTGTTTTTT
CDR3 protein: CASSQLPRDSVGKLFF

D gene: TRBD1
clone size: NA
V gene: TRBV18
J gene: TRBJ2-1
CDR3 DNA: TGTGCCAGCTCAACAATCGGGACAGGGGATTCCAATGAGCAGTTCTTC
CDR3 protein: CASSTIGTGDSNEQFF

D gene: NA
clone size: NA
V gene: TRBV19
J gene: TRBJ1-6
CDR3 DNA: TGTGCCAGTAGACCGACAGCAGGTGGGACACCCCTCCACTTT
CDR3 protein: CASRPTAGGTPLHF

D gene: TRBD1
clone size: few
V gene: TRBV7-2
J gene: TRBJ2-5
CDR3 DNA: TGTGCCAGCATCTTCACAGGGGCAGGAGAGACCCAGTACTTC
CDR3 protein: CASIFTGAGETQYF

D gene: NA
clone size: NA
V gene: TRBV7-2
J gene: TRBJ1-2
CDR3 DNA: TGTGCCAGCAGCCCGGGCCAACAGGGAGATCCTAACTATGGCTACACCTTC
CDR3 protein: CASSPGQQGDPNYGYTF

D gene: TRBD2
clone size: NA
V gene: TRBV6-6
J gene: TRBJ2-3
CDR3 DNA: TGTGCCAGCAGTTCGGGACTAGCTTCAGATACGCAGTATTTT
CDR3 protein: CASSSGLASDTQYF

D gene: TRBD1
clone size: NA
V gene: TRBV19
J gene: TRBJ1-4
CDR3 DNA: TGTGCCAGTAGTGGACCGGGACAGGGCAGCGAAAAACTGTTTTTT
CDR3 protein: CASSGPGQGSEKLFF

D gene: NA
clone size: NA
V gene: TRBV4-1
J gene: TRBJ1-6
CDR3 DNA: TGCGCCAGCAGCCAAGAGGAGGGCCGGACTAATTCACCCCTCCACTTT
CDR3 protein: CASSQEEGRTNSPLHF

D gene: TRBD2
clone size: NA
V gene: TRBV19
J gene: TRBJ2-7
CDR3 DNA: TGTGCCAGTGCCGCGAGTACGGGGGGCTACGAGCAGTACTTC
CDR3 protein: CASAASTGGYEQYF